Below are 20 T cell receptor beta chains sequenced from a single sample in a study of blood T cell repertoires in COVID-19. Sequencing was performed with immunoSEQ multiplex PCR; in TCRdb, only in-frame clones are kept and a portion is missing. The sample carries around 130,000 clones, 88% recorded once. The sample comprised peripheral blood. These receptors came from a man aged 55-75 years with active or convalescent COVID-19.

This chain uses TRBV6-5 with TRBJ2-7, with D maybe TRBD1 (5 bases). V lost 4 bases, J lost 3 bases, and 13 bases lay in between. The germline CDR1 and CDR2 sequences are MNHEY and SVGAGI. The CDR3 sequence is 14 residues long. The CDR3 DNA reads as TGTGCCAGCAGTTTGGCTGGGGCCTACTACGAGCAGTACTTC. Amino acids: CASSLAGAYYEQYF.

The chain is built from TRBV19 and TRBJ1-6; TRBD1 matches 9 bases. The germline V gene has CDR1 LNHDA and CDR2 SQIVND (reference sequence). The J segment lost 9 bases and the V segment lost 10 bases, leaving 7 bases of the junction unmatched. CDR3 length: 13 amino acids. CDR3 residues: CATNRGRISPLHF. The DNA for the CDR3 is TGTGCCACTAACAGGGGGCGAATTTCACCCCTCCACTTT.

This clone showed up just a few times. This chain uses TRBV18 with TRBJ1-1; tentative D call: TRBD1 (6 bases). The CDR3 contains 13 residues. V was clipped by 6 bases and J by 2 bases, with 10 bases between them. CDR1 and CDR2 from the germline V gene are KGHSH and LQKENI. CDR3 DNA sequence: TGTGCCAGCTCCGAGACAGGCAACACTGAAGCTTTCTTT. Protein: CASSETGNTEAFF.

The rearrangement uses TRBV7-2 and TRBJ1-1, with D possibly being TRBD1 (5 bases). V dropped 1 base and J dropped 0 bases, with 12 bases sitting between them. This CDR3 is built from 16 residues. The germline V gene encodes CDR1 SGHTA and CDR2 FQGNSA. The CDR3 reads CASSLEGAGMNTEAFF. CDR3 DNA: TGTGCCAGCAGCTTAGAAGGTGCAGGGATGAACACTGAAGCTTTCTTT. Together with reference TRBV7-2 and TRBJ1-1, the CDR3 gives the full variable domain: GAGVSQSPSNKVTEKGKDVELRCDPISGHTALYWYRQSLGQGLEFLIYFQGNSAPDKSGLPSDRFSAERTGGSVSTLTIQRTQQEDSAVYLCASSLEGAGMNTEAFFGQGTRLTVV.

This clone was detected only a few times. The chain has TRBV6-1 and TRBJ1-2; D gene ambiguous. Trimming pared 3 bases from V and 4 bases from J, leaving 9 bases between. CDR1 is MNHNS, CDR2 SASEGT, per germline. The CDR3 runs to 13 residues. The CDR3 nucleotides read TGTGCCAGCAGTGAGAGTGTCGGCTATGGCTACACCTTC. It is translated as CASSESVGYGYTF.

In DNA, the CDR3 is TGTGCCAGCAGTTACTCGGAAGCGGGTATCTACGAGCAGTACTTC. Translation gives CASSYSEAGIYEQYF. The chain combines TRBV6-5 with TRBJ2-7, with a weak D call TRBD2 (6 bases). The CDR3 consists of 15 residues. The V gene's germline CDR1 is MNHEY and CDR2 SVGAGI. The ends were cut back, 0 bases at V and 3 bases at J, with 12 bases in the middle.

V usage is TRBV3-1 (or the pseudogene TRBV3-2) and J usage is TRBJ2-2; D unclear. CDR1 LGHDT and CDR2 YNNKEL come from the germline V gene (reference sequence). V dropped 0 bases and J dropped 7 bases, with 6 bases sitting between them. The CDR3 runs 13 residues. The CDR3 nucleotides read TGTGCCAGCAGCCAAGATCTTAGCGGGGAGCTGTTTTTT. This sequence encodes CASSQDLSGELFF.

The J gene is TRBJ1-4, the V gene TRBV3-1 (or the pseudogene TRBV3-2); D might be TRBD1 (6 bases). The CDR3 loop spans 13 amino acids. Germline CDR1 LGHDT, CDR2 YNNKEL (reference sequence). Trimming stripped 1 base from V and 16 bases from J, with 16 bases between. The CDR3 loop reads CASSQAPQGASFF. The DNA of the CDR3 is TGTGCCAGCAGCCAAGCCCCACAGGGAGCCTCGTTTTTT.

The chain employs TRBV28 and TRBJ2-5; 10 bases are a match to TRBD2. Germline CDR1 is MDHEN and CDR2 is SYDVKM. The V and J ends lost 6 bases and 5 bases, in that order; junction bases with no gene match: 9. The length of the CDR3 is 15 residues. The CDR3 nucleotides read TGTGCCAGCAGGCCTAGCGGGAGACTCGGGGAGACCCAGTACTTC. Its protein product is CASRPSGRLGETQYF.

This clone occurred once. CDR3 loop: CASSFIGDYGYTF. The DNA for the CDR3 is TGTGCCAGCAGTTTCATAGGGGACTATGGCTACACCTTC. This rearrangement joins TRBV27 to TRBJ1-2, with a tentative D call TRBD1 (5 bases). CDR1 and CDR2 (germline): MNHEY, SMNVEV (reference sequence). V lost 3 bases and J 3 bases, leaving 8 bases between the germline ends. The CDR3 consists of 13 residues.

A single count supports this clone. V and J are TRBV24-1 and TRBJ2-3; TRBD1 might be the D (5 bases). V was trimmed by 3 bases and J by 0 bases, leaving 18 bases between them. The length of the CDR3 is 18 residues. Germline V gene lookup returns CDR1 KGHDR and CDR2 SFDVKD. CDR3 sequence (DNA): TGTGCCACCAGTGATCCGCTTGACAGTCCTTCTAGCACAGATACGCAGTATTTT. As protein: CATSDPLDSPSSTDTQYF.

The V call is TRBV5-1, the J call TRBJ2-7; 10 bases map to TRBD2. CDR3 size: 16 residues. Germline loops: CDR1 SGHRS, CDR2 YFSETQ. The V gene end was trimmed by 4 bases and the J gene end by 3 bases; junction bases not matched to a gene: 10. The CDR3 coding sequence is TGCGCCAGCAGCCCCTCTGGTCTAGCGGGAGTCTACGAGCAGTACTTC. Translating gives CASSPSGLAGVYEQYF.

The table lists this clone with a count of one. This chain joins TRBV28 and TRBJ1-2; 9 bases agree with TRBD1. The V segment lost 6 bases and the J segment 4 bases; nucleotides outside the gene matches: 9. This CDR3 contains 15 residues. Germline loops: CDR1 MDHEN, CDR2 SYDVKM. CDR3 residues: CASSRRGQGVYGYTF. The CDR3 DNA reads as TGTGCCAGCAGCCGAAGGGGACAGGGAGTCTATGGCTACACCTTC.

The rearrangement joins TRBV7-2 to TRBJ2-2, with 9 bases aligning to TRBD2. Germline trimming cut 5 bases from V and 6 bases from J; bases unmatched to any gene: 7. The germline CDR1 and CDR2 sequences are SGHTA and FQGNSA. The CDR3 totals 15 residues. The CDR3 here is CASSDKLAGAGELFF. The CDR3 DNA follows: TGTGCCAGCAGCGACAAACTAGCGGGCGCCGGGGAGCTGTTTTTT.

The chain is built from TRBV27 and TRBJ2-3; D is undetermined. Looked up from germline, CDR1 is MNHEY and CDR2 is SMNVEV (reference sequence). V was cut by 4 bases and J by 7 bases, with 18 bases left in between. CDR3 length: 15 amino acids. The CDR3 protein is CASSSPTEGKNTQYF. Here the CDR3 DNA reads TGTGCCAGCAGTTCCCCCACAGAAGGAAAGAATACGCAGTATTTT.

In its sample, this clone was seen many times. This chain joins TRBV2 and TRBJ1-5; D is undetermined. Germline V gene data show CDR1 as SNHLY and CDR2 as FYNNEI. The germline V and J ends were trimmed by 8 bases and 0 bases, with 14 bases remaining between them. CDR3 length: 15 residues. Here the CDR3 DNA reads TGTGCCAGCCGTAGGACTCCTAATAGCAATCAGCCCCAGCATTTT. It codes for CASRRTPNSNQPQHF.

The chain recombines TRBV11-2 with TRBJ2-3, with TRBD2 matching over 11 bases. After removal of 4 bases from V and 5 bases from J, the junction contained 2 bases not matched to a gene. From germline, CDR1 is SGHAT and CDR2 FQNNGV. This CDR3 spans 14 amino acids. The CDR3 loop reads CASSWGTSGDTQYF. Written as DNA, the CDR3 is TGTGCCAGCAGCTGGGGGACTAGCGGAGATACGCAGTATTTT. Filled out from reference TRBV11-2 and TRBJ2-3, the complete variable domain reads EAGVAQSPRYKIIEKRQSVAFWCNPISGHATLYWYQQILGQGPKLLIQFQNNGVVDDSQLPKDRFSAERLKGVDSTLKIQPAKLEDSAVYLCASSWGTSGDTQYFGPGTRLTVL.

Turning to this clone: A much larger clone lies one base from this, so it may be a read error. The rearrangement joins TRBV7-6 to TRBJ2-7, with 9 bases aligning to TRBD1. Germline V CDR1 and CDR2: SGHVS, FNYEAQ. The ends lost 1 base at V and 6 bases at J; junction bases unmatched: 1. This CDR3 comprises 13 residues. CDR3 region: CASSLGQGGEQYF. The CDR3 bases are TGTGCCAGCAGCTTAGGACAGGGGGGCGAGCAGTACTTC. Based on the CDR3 plus reference TRBV7-6 and TRBJ2-7, the full variable domain is GAGVSQSPRYKVTKRGQDVALRCDPISGHVSLYWYRQALGQGPEFLTYFNYEAQQDKSGLPNDRFSAERPEGSISTLTIQRTEQRDSAMYRCASSLGQGGEQYFGPGTRLTVT.

In this sample, this clone turned up once. The gene calls are TRBV27 and TRBJ2-7; D unclear. There are 14 residues in the CDR3. Germline CDR1 MNHEY, CDR2 SMNVEV (reference sequence). V was shortened by 5 bases and J by 2 bases, with 13 bases between the two germline ends. The DNA for the CDR3 is TGTGCCAGCAGTCCCACGAGGTTAACCTACGAGCAGTACTTC. Protein product: CASSPTRLTYEQYF.

The gene calls are TRBV7-2 and TRBJ2-7; 10 nucleotides line up with TRBD1. The CDR3 sequence is 15 residues long. Germline V gene data show CDR1 as SGHTA and CDR2 as FQGNSA. V dropped 5 bases and J dropped 0; count of bases not matched to a gene: 4. The CDR3 DNA reads as TGTGCCAGCAGCCCCGGGACAGGGGCCTCCTACGAGCAGTACTTC. Its protein product is CASSPGTGASYEQYF.